A selection of T cell receptor beta chains follows, all from one sample in a study of OX40 agonist ivuxolimab in advanced cancers. Some clones are missing from TCRdb's copy, which holds only in-frame ones; the method was immunoSEQ multiplex PCR. This sample has some 40,000 clones; more than 85% occur once, and the top ten carry less than 25%. Sequencing was performed on CD4+ or CD8+ T cells sorted from blood, taken in a trial of the OX40 agonist ivuxolimab. Source of these receptors: an adult with an advanced solid tumor such as melanoma, head and neck, liver or kidney cancer. Both conserved end residues are part of each CDR3.

TRBV25-1	TRBJ2-1	CASSEFNFNEQFF
TRBV15	TRBJ2-3	CATSRDKQRDTQYF
TRBV19	TRBJ2-7	CASSIAGSIYEQYF
TRBV4-1	TRBJ2-7	CASSHIQASSYEQYF
TRBV5-1	TRBJ1-2	CASSSAGGYGYTF
TRBV23-1	TRBJ2-5	CASSQLVTEQQETQYF
TRBV28	TRBJ1-1	CASTLTGMDTEAFF
TRBV7-9	NA	CASSLALGIYEQYF
TRBV10-1	TRBJ2-3	CASSGSGRAWDTQYF
TRBV28	TRBJ1-6	CASRGNKFYNSPLHF
TRBV21-1	TRBJ2-7	CASSTISYEQYF
TRBV29-1	TRBJ2-1	CSVLAEGRQFF
TRBV30	TRBJ2-4	CAWRGDRGIQYF
TRBV7-7	TRBJ2-7	CASSPGGSYEQYF
TRBV18	TRBJ1-1	CASSPTGGSVNTEAFF
TRBV19	TRBJ1-3	CASSMMTGNTIYF
TRBV2	TRBJ1-1	CASSEAVMNTEAFF
TRBV6-1	TRBJ1-4	CASSDMGLVEKLFF
TRBV6-5	TRBJ1-2	CASSVVSRRLDGYTF
TRBV5-1	TRBJ2-6	CASSLADRGVSGANVLTF
TRBV9	TRBJ2-1	CASTKGASDEQFF
TRBV7-6	TRBJ2-7	CASSGTGGASYEQYF
TRBV14	TRBJ2-3	CASSQVRFAGGPGTQYF
TRBV4-3	TRBJ2-5	CASSQDRGEGETQYF
TRBV5-1	TRBJ2-5	CASSLVPGEETQYF
TRBV30	TRBJ1-2	CAYRSYGYTF
TRBV9	TRBJ2-1	CASSPGYSSVYNEQFF
TRBV28	TRBJ2-1	CASSLIEGSSYNEQFF
TRBV7-8	TRBJ2-6	CASSFGAGGGSGANVLTF
TRBV11-2	TRBJ2-7	CASSSPGQGHYEQYF
TRBV6-6	TRBJ2-7	CASSPRAEQYF
TRBV6-5	TRBJ2-7	CASSPSGSTYEQYF
TRBV6-4	TRBJ2-2	CASSVAAGAGELFF
TRBV9	TRBJ1-3	CASSPMTGTGVDSGNTIYF
TRBV4-3	TRBJ1-1	CASSQNSEAFF
TRBV15	TRBJ2-7	CATTSDRTYEQYF
TRBV6-1	TRBJ1-1	CASSEFQELTEAFF
TRBV6-6	TRBJ2-1	CASSLSPDNYNEQFF
TRBV15	TRBJ2-3	CATSTGEAADTQYF
TRBV29-1	TRBJ1-1	CSATEALMNTEAFF
TRBV5-1	TRBJ2-1	CASSPGTSVLEQFF
TRBV19	TRBJ2-1	CASQEWGPGYNEQFF